This T cell receptor beta chain was sequenced in a study of blood T cell repertoires in COVID-19. Overall study context: Samples came from the United States, Italy and Spain, spanning acute and convalescent COVID-19. Sample material is recorded as cDNA or gDNA derived from T cells, B-cell-depleted T cells, or PBMCs.

The CDR3 covers 15 residues. V shed 4 bases and J 4 bases; nucleotides not matched to a gene: 9. Germline V gene sequence: CDR1 SGHRS, CDR2 YFSETQ. How the authors handled the data: Scientists estimated how many nucleated cells there were by amplifying reference gene primers. Here immunoSEQ multiplex PCR was the method, and the copy in TCRdb shows in-frame clones only, minus some. V, J and clone size reflect that table, while D and trimming were determined from the DNA. The sample has some 190,000 clones, about 80% seen once. This clone was detected only once. It was during active infection that Seattle patients were enrolled and then longitudinally followed.

The sequenced sample consisted of peripheral blood. The receptor was derived from an older woman with COVID-19, enrolled during active disease. The gene calls are TRBV5-1 and TRBJ1-1; 8 bases are shared with TRBD1. CDR3 DNA: TGCGCCAGCAGCCTACTACAGGGGGGAGGCACTGAAGCTTTCTTT. Its translation: CASSLLQGGGTEAFF.